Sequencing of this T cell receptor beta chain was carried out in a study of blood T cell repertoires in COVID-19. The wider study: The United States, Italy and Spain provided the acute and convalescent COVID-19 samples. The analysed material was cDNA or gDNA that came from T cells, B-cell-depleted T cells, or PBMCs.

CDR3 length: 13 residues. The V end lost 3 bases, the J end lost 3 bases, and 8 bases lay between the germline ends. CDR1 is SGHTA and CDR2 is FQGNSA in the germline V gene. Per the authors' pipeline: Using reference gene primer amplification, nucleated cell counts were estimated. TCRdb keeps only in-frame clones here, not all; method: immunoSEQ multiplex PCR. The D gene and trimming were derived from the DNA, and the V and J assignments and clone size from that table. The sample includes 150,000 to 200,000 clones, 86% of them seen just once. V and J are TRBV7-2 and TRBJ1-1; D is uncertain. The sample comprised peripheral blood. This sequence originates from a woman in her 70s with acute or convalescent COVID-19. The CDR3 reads CASSFDGDTEAFF. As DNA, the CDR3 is TGTGCCAGCAGCTTTGACGGGGACACTGAAGCTTTCTTT.